This T cell receptor (beta chain) originates from a study of neurological immune-mediated disorders. From the 5' RACE reads, TCRdb called clonotypes with MiXCR, one entry per CDR3 protein. The sample holds some 95,000 distinct CDR3 sequences, about 3.8% seen once. Germline CDR1 reads SQVTM; CDR2 reads ANQGSEA. V lost 1 base, J lost 8 bases, and 12 bases lay in between. This CDR3 region has 13 residues. The chain uses TRBV29-1 and TRBJ2-1; D gene ambiguous. Sequencing was done on a sample of PBMCs. The source of this sequence is a woman between 18 and 30 years old with multiple sclerosis. The CDR3 sequence is CSVEVPSIHEQFF. CDR3 nucleotides: TGCAGCGTTGAAGTCCCCTCAATCCATGAGCAGTTCTTC.